These 9 T cell receptor beta chains were all obtained from the same sample, sequenced in a study of blood T cell repertoires in COVID-19. Only in-frame clones appear in the TCRdb table, and some are missing; sequencing was by immunoSEQ multiplex PCR. The sample consists of about 350,000 clones, 70% to 90% of them appearing once. The sequencing sample was made of PBMCs or T cells enriched from blood (not recorded which). The source is a woman aged 25 to 45 who had recovered from COVID-19.

This clone was picked up a small number of times. This sequence joins TRBV2 and TRBJ2-7; no reliable D call. Looked up from germline, CDR1 is SNHLY and CDR2 is FYNNEI. Deletions cut 9 bases from V and 6 bases from J, with 15 bases between. The CDR3 length is 12 residues. This CDR3 is CARSVGPSEQYF. CDR3 DNA sequence: TGTGCCAGGTCTGTGGGCCCAAGCGAGCAGTACTTC. The full variable domain, completed using reference TRBV2 and TRBJ2-7, is EPEVTQTPSHQVTQMGQEVILRCVPISNHLYFYWYRQILGQKVEFLVSFYNNEISEKSEIFDDQFSVERPDGSNFTLKIRSTKLEDSAMYFCARSVGPSEQYFGPGTRLTVT.

The chain has TRBV4-1 and TRBJ1-5; unclear D gene. This CDR3 has 14 residues. Trimming removed 5 bases at V and 3 bases at J, with 11 bases between. From germline, CDR1 is MGHRA and CDR2 YSYEKL. The CDR3 is CASSAGWVNQPQHF. The CDR3 DNA is TGCGCCAGCAGCGCCGGGTGGGTCAATCAGCCCCAGCATTTT.

The J gene is TRBJ2-2, the V gene TRBV19; D might be TRBD1 (6 bases). Trimming pared 7 bases from V and 3 bases from J, leaving 12 bases between. This CDR3 is 14 amino acids long. The germline CDR1 and CDR2 sequences are LNHDA and SQIVND (reference sequence). The CDR3 reads CASISRGYTGELFF. The CDR3 DNA reads TGTGCCAGTATCTCCAGGGGCTACACCGGGGAGCTGTTTTTT.

This CDR3 is CASSREGTGVVDTQYF. For the CDR3, the DNA is TGTGCCAGCAGCCGCGAAGGGACAGGGGTAGTAGATACGCAGTATTTT. This sequence joins TRBV9 and TRBJ2-3; 10 bases align to TRBD1. Germline lookup yields CDR1 SGDLS and CDR2 YYNGEE. This CDR3 contains 16 residues. Unmatched junction bases numbered 10, after V lost 4 bases and J lost 5 bases.

The V and J genes are TRBV5-1 and TRBJ2-4; possibly TRBD1 for D (6 bases). V gave up 4 bases and J gave up 1 base, with 9 bases separating them. Germline CDR1 and CDR2: SGHRS and YFSETQ. The CDR3 contains 14 residues. The CDR3 DNA sequence: TGCGCCAGCAGCCCCACAGGGGCCAAAAACATTCAGTACTTC. Protein: CASSPTGAKNIQYF.

The rearrangement joins TRBV12-3 or TRBV12-4 to TRBJ1-5; 8 nucleotides line up with TRBD1. This CDR3 is 13 amino acids long. Trimming at V came to 6 bases and at J to 6 bases, leaving 4 bases not matched to a gene. Here the CDR3 reads CASSGQGSQPQHF. CDR3 sequence (DNA): TGTGCCAGCAGCGGACAGGGTAGTCAGCCCCAGCATTTT.

The chain is built from TRBV15 and TRBJ1-1; possibly TRBD1 for D (5 bases). In germline, CDR1 is LNHNV, CDR2 YYDKDF (reference sequence). The germline V and J ends were trimmed by 9 bases and 4 bases, with 27 bases remaining between them. The CDR3 loop spans 17 amino acids. The CDR3 sequence is CATNLDKAGSLITEAFF. CDR3 DNA: TGTGCCACGAACCTGGACAAGGCAGGGTCTCTAATCACTGAAGCTTTCTTT.

The chain carries TRBV2 and TRBJ2-3, with D possibly being TRBD2 (6 bases). Trimming removed 6 bases from V and 2 bases from J, with 12 bases in between. The CDR3 runs to 14 residues. CDR1 is SNHLY, CDR2 FYNNEI, per germline. The CDR3 nucleotides are TGTGCCAGCAGAGGAGGGGTCCCCACAGATACGCAGTATTTT. This sequence encodes CASRGGVPTDTQYF.

This sequence joins TRBV6-5 and TRBJ1-1; 7 bases align to TRBD1. Trimming cost V 6 bases and J 1 base; bases outside gene matches: 8. Germline values: CDR1 MNHEY, CDR2 SVGAGI. CDR3 length: 15 residues. The CDR3: CASRETGRPNTEAFF. The CDR3 nucleotides read TGTGCCAGCAGGGAGACAGGGCGGCCGAACACTGAAGCTTTCTTT.